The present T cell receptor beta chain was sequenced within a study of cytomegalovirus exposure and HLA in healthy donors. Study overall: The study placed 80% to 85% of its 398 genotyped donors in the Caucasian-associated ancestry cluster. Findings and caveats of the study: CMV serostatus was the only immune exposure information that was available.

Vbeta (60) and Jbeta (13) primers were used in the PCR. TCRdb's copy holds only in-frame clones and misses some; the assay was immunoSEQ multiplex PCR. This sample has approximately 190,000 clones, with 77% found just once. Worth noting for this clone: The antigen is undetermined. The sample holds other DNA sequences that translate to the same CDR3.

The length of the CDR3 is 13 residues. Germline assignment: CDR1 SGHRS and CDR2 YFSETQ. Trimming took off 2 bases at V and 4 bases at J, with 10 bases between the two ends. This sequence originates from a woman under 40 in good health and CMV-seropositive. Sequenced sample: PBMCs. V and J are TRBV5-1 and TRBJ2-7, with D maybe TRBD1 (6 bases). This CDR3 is CASSLNRAYEQYF. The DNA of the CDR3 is TGCGCCAGCAGCTTAAACAGGGCGTACGAGCAGTACTTC. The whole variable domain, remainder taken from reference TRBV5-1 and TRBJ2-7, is KAGVTQTPRYLIKTRGQQVTLSCSPISGHRSVSWYQQTPGQGLQFLFEYFSETQRNKGNFPGRFSGRQFSNSRSEMNVSTLELGDSALYLCASSLNRAYEQYFGPGTRLTVT.